Below are 24 T cell receptor beta chains sequenced from a single sample in a study of blood T cells in healthy people across ages. A J-beta primer mix and a sample-barcoded 5' primer were used in a second PCR of about 6 to 12 cycles. TCRdb re-called the 5' RACE reads with MiXCR, one entry per CDR3 protein. The sample carries 750,000 to 950,000 distinct CDR3 sequences, approximately 32% recorded once. The same data also went into a second study, on T cells of mothers and their children.

What was sequenced was blood. These TCRs come from a woman in her forties in good health.

The gene calls are TRBV12-3 or TRBV12-4 and TRBJ2-5; D possibly matches TRBD1 or TRBD2 (6 bases each). V was clipped by 6 bases and J by 4 bases, with 18 bases between them. This CDR3 contains 15 residues. CDR3 sequence (DNA): TGTGCCAGCAGGCAATTGGAGGGGGGCCGAGAGACCCAGTACTTC. As protein: CASRQLEGGRETQYF.

The rearrangement joins TRBV4-3 to TRBJ1-2; no definite D call. The CDR3 runs to 14 residues. From germline, CDR1 is LGHNA and CDR2 YSLEER. Trimming pared 0 bases from V and 5 bases from J, leaving 10 bases between. CDR3 in DNA: TGCGCCAGCAGCCAAGATTTGGGCCTATATGGCTACACCTTC. Translation gives CASSQDLGLYGYTF.

The chain joins TRBV28 to TRBJ1-5; weak D call: TRBD1 (6 bases). Trimming removed 6 bases at V and 6 bases at J, with 24 bases between. The CDR3 is 17 residues long. Germline assignment: CDR1 MDHEN and CDR2 SYDVKM. The CDR3 nucleotides read TGTGCCAGCAGATTACCTTGGGACACAACTGGTGGTCAGCCCCAGCATTTT. Protein product: CASRLPWDTTGGQPQHF.

V usage is TRBV21-1 and J usage is TRBJ2-7; TRBD2 is the table's D call, not checked against the DNA. TRBV21-1 is an annotated pseudogene. The CDR3 covers 12 residues. CDR3: CASSNVEGEQYF. CDR3 sequence (DNA): TGTGCCAGCAGCAACGTAGAGGGTGAGCAGTACTTC.

This clonotype was seen only once. This rearrangement joins TRBV9 to TRBJ2-5; 11 bases are a match to TRBD2. V gave up 1 base and J gave up 3 bases; unmatched junction bases: 2. This CDR3 has 15 residues. Germline loops: CDR1 SGDLS, CDR2 YYNGEE. The CDR3 DNA is TGTGCCAGCAGCGTACTAGCGGGGGGAAAAGAGACCCAGTACTTC. It yields the protein CASSVLAGGKETQYF.

This clonotype was counted between two and nine times. This rearrangement joins TRBV7-3 to TRBJ2-1; the D is unclear. V was cut by 1 base and J by 8 bases, with 12 bases left in between. The CDR3 spans 14 residues. CDR1 is SGHTA and CDR2 is FQGTGA in the germline V gene. The DNA of the CDR3 is TGTGCCAGCAGCTTAATCGGCTGGGGTGATGAGCAGTTCTTC. Encoded protein: CASSLIGWGDEQFF.

The table lists this clonotype with many counts. The chain couples TRBV29-1 to TRBJ2-7; D is tentatively TRBD1 or TRBD2 (5 bases each). The CDR3 covers 14 residues. The V gene lost 3 bases and the J gene lost 4 bases, with 16 bases spanning the gap. Germline values: CDR1 SQVTM, CDR2 ANQGSEA. The CDR3 bases are TGCAGCGTTGATAGGGACCCCCCGGGGTACGAGCAGTACTTC. Translating gives CSVDRDPPGYEQYF.

The chain joins TRBV5-1 to TRBJ2-5; D not certain. Germline V lookup: CDR1 SGHRS, CDR2 YFSETQ. Trimming left V 0 bases short and J 7 bases short, with 13 bases between. This CDR3 comprises 14 residues. The CDR3 sequence: CASSLAVADGTQYF. The CDR3 bases are TGCGCCAGCAGCTTGGCCGTAGCTGATGGGACCCAGTACTTC.

This clonotype was detected a few times. Its ends do not fully match the called genes, so a read error is possible. V gene TRBV10-3 combines with J gene TRBJ2-3; no reliable D call. The CDR3 sequence is 15 residues long. CDR1 and CDR2 from the germline V gene are ENHRY and SYGVKD. The CDR3 sequence: CAVSEEPASTDTQYF. CDR3 nucleotide sequence: TGTGCCGTCAGTGAGGAACCAGCTAGCACAGATACGCAGTATTTT.

This clonotype has a count of ten or more. The chain has TRBV6-6 and TRBJ2-7; D is unresolved. V shed 6 bases and J shed 2 bases, with 8 bases lying between them. There are 12 residues in the CDR3. The germline V gene has CDR1 MNHNY and CDR2 SVGAGI (reference sequence). The CDR3: CASRGETYEQYF. The CDR3, as DNA: TGTGCCAGCAGGGGCGAGACCTACGAGCAGTACTTC.

This clonotype was counted many times. The chain recombines TRBV2 with TRBJ2-1; 15 nucleotides agree with TRBD2. Germline CDR1 SNHLY, CDR2 FYNNEI. The V and J ends lost 2 bases and 7 bases, in that order; junction bases with no gene match: 9. CDR3 length: 18 residues. This CDR3 is CASSEMGLAGGRGNEQFF. CDR3 DNA: TGTGCCAGCAGTGAAATGGGACTAGCGGGGGGAAGGGGAAATGAGCAGTTCTTC. Variable domain in full (rest from reference TRBV2 and TRBJ2-1): EPEVTQTPSHQVTQMGQEVILRCVPISNHLYFYWYRQILGQKVEFLVSFYNNEISEKSEIFDDQFSVERPDGSNFTLKIRSTKLEDSAMYFCASSEMGLAGGRGNEQFFGPGTRLTVL.

This clonotype appeared a few times. The V and J genes are TRBV20-1 and TRBJ1-6, with 10 bases identical to TRBD1. Trimming removed 0 bases from V and 8 bases from J; junction bases left unmatched: 7. Germline-derived CDR1 and CDR2 are DFQATT and SNEGSKA (reference sequence). The length of the CDR3 is 16 residues. CDR3 region: CSARDLDRGFDSPLHF. CDR3 DNA: TGCAGTGCTAGAGATTTGGACAGGGGGTTCGATTCACCCCTCCACTTT.

In regard to this clonotype: A read error may produce the germline difference seen at one junction end. This chain's CDR3 is CASSFGQGGGNTIYF. The CDR3, as DNA: TGTGCTAGCAGCTTCGGCCAGGGTGGTGGAAACACCATATATTTT. The genes are TRBV7-7 and TRBJ1-3; TRBD1 is a possible D gene (5 bases). Germline CDR1 is SSHAT and CDR2 is FNYEAQ (reference sequence). The CDR3 is made up of 15 amino acids.

This clonotype was counted at least ten times. The chain couples TRBV4-3 to TRBJ2-2, with TRBD1 as a possible D gene (6 bases). The germline V and J ends were trimmed by 3 bases and 7 bases, with 15 bases remaining between them. Germline CDR1 and CDR2: LGHNA and YSLEER. The CDR3 has 15 residues. In DNA, the CDR3 is TGCGCCAGCAGCCAGAGATTACAGGGTGTCGGGGAGCTGTTTTTT. Translated: CASSQRLQGVGELFF.

This clonotype was seen a handful of times. The genes are TRBV29-1 and TRBJ2-5, with D tentatively TRBD1 or TRBD2 (5 bases each). The V gene's germline CDR1 is SQVTM and CDR2 ANQGSEA. This CDR3 is 15 amino acids long. The CDR3 loop is CSLEGVPGIQETQYF. CDR3 nucleotide sequence: TGCAGTCTGGAAGGGGTTCCCGGGATTCAAGAGACCCAGTACTTC.

The chain recombines TRBV2 with TRBJ1-2, with D unresolved. V was pared by 8 bases and J by 2 bases, with 12 bases between. Germline lookup yields CDR1 SNHLY and CDR2 FYNNEI. CDR3 size: 13 residues. Here the CDR3 reads CASGSGGNYGYTF. CDR3 in DNA: TGTGCCAGCGGTTCAGGTGGGAACTATGGCTACACCTTC.

This clonotype was seen a few times. The chain combines TRBV24-1 with TRBJ2-3, with D unresolved. Germline assignment: CDR1 KGHDR and CDR2 SFDVKD. This CDR3 has 14 amino acids. V lost 3 bases, J lost 4 bases, and 10 bases lay in between. In DNA, the CDR3 is TGTGCCACCAGTGATCCCCGACGGGCAGATACGCAGTATTTT. Translation gives CATSDPRRADTQYF.

At least ten counts were recorded for this clonotype. V gene TRBV5-1 combines with J gene TRBJ2-4; TRBD1 aligns across 8 bases. Germline CDR1 SGHRS, CDR2 YFSETQ. There are 15 residues in the CDR3. J gave up 7 bases and V 0 bases, and 6 bases lay outside the gene matches. CDR3 DNA sequence: TGCGCCAGCAGCTTGGGAGGACAGGGTACCAACATTCAGTACTTC. Its translation is CASSLGGQGTNIQYF.

The genes are TRBV28 and TRBJ2-7, with 7 bases that match TRBD2. CDR1 is MDHEN, CDR2 SYDVKM, per germline. V lost 3 bases, J lost 6 bases, and 5 bases stayed unmatched. This CDR3 contains 13 residues. CDR3 DNA: TGTGCCAGCAGTTTGAGGTGGGGGGGCGAGCAGTACTTC. This gives the protein CASSLRWGGEQYF. Based on the CDR3 plus reference TRBV28 and TRBJ2-7, the full variable domain is DVKVTQSSRYLVKRTGEKVFLECVQDMDHENMFWYRQDPGLGLRLIYFSYDVKMKEKGDIPEGYSVSREKKERFSLILESASTNQTSMYLCASSLRWGGEQYFGPGTRLTVT.

This clonotype came up once. Just one base apart from a much larger clone, this may be a read error. The V call is TRBV7-9, the J call TRBJ2-5, with a tentative D call TRBD1 (5 bases). The germline V gene encodes CDR1 SEHNR and CDR2 FQNEAQ (reference sequence). Trimming pared 4 bases from V and 3 bases from J, leaving 15 bases between. The CDR3 contains 15 residues. The CDR3 spells CASSWGFRGEETQYF. DNA of the CDR3: TGTGCCAGCAGCTGGGGCTTCCGTGGGGAAGAGACCCAGTACTTC.

The rearrangement links TRBV7-6 to TRBJ2-1; TRBD1 matches 7 bases. Germline CDR1 and CDR2: SGHVS and FNYEAQ. J lost 5 bases, V lost 5 bases, and 6 bases had no gene match. The CDR3 totals 14 residues. In DNA form, the CDR3 reads TGTGCCAGCAGCAGGGGACAGCTCAACAATGAGCAGTTCTTC. As protein: CASSRGQLNNEQFF.

This clonotype was detected a few times. The rearrangement joins TRBV7-2 to TRBJ2-7, with TRBD1 as a possible D gene (8 bases). Germline V gene sequence: CDR1 SGHTA, CDR2 FQGNSA. The ends were cut back, 6 bases at V and 2 bases at J, with 14 bases in the middle. The length of the CDR3 is 14 residues. This chain's CDR3 is CASRGGGQAYEQYF. As DNA, the CDR3 is TGTGCCAGCAGGGGGGGGGGACAGGCCTACGAGCAGTACTTC. The full variable domain, with the rest looked up from reference TRBV7-2 and TRBJ2-7, is GAGVSQSPSNKVTEKGKDVELRCDPISGHTALYWYRQSLGQGLEFLIYFQGNSAPDKSGLPSDRFSAERTGGSVSTLTIQRTQQEDSAVYLCASRGGGQAYEQYFGPGTRLTVT.

The chain combines TRBV7-2 with TRBJ2-7, with 11 positions matching TRBD2. The last part of the DNA fits TRBJ2-5 better; the J call may be wrong. CDR1 is SGHTA and CDR2 is FQGNSA in the germline V gene. The CDR3 is 15 residues long. The CDR3 protein is CASSDSGGAVETQYF. The CDR3 region has the DNA TGTGCCAGCAGCGATAGCGGGGGGGCCGTAGAGACCCAGTACTTC.

This clonotype has just a few counts. This rearrangement joins TRBV12-3 or TRBV12-4 to TRBJ1-2, with a tentative D call TRBD1 (6 bases). This CDR3 is 16 amino acids long. Trimming pared 3 bases from V and 3 bases from J, leaving 17 bases between. The CDR3 sequence is CASSFNLGQGHYGYTF. CDR3 DNA: TGTGCCAGCAGTTTTAATCTGGGGCAGGGGCACTATGGCTACACCTTC.